Listed here are 5 T cell receptor beta chains from one sample, sequenced in a study of post-analysis software for immune sequencing data. Incorporated into the TCR beta cDNA libraries were unique molecular identifiers, which served to reduce PCR and sequencing biases. TCRdb used MiXCR to reprocess the PCR reads, holding one entry per CDR3 protein. Found here are around 500,000 distinct CDR3 sequences, around a third of them singletons; the top ten hold 4.5% to 7.5%. Their antigens remain unidentified. Study outcomes and limitations: Patients had higher frequencies than controls of roughly 5 TRBV segments, including TRBV5-6, TRBV5-1 and TRBV20-1.

Sequencing was done on a sample of blood. Every receptor here comes from a girl aged 2-17 years with multiple sclerosis.

This clonotype appeared a few times. This chain links TRBV10-3 with TRBJ1-6, with D unresolved. CDR1 ENHRY and CDR2 SYGVKD come from the germline V gene. The length of the CDR3 is 13 residues. Trimming stripped 4 bases from V and 7 bases from J, with 8 bases between. CDR3 loop: CAISGTANSPLHF. CDR3 DNA: TGTGCCATCAGTGGGACCGCCAATTCACCCCTCCACTTT.

The chain employs TRBV2 and TRBJ1-2; 7 bases align to TRBD1. This CDR3 is built from 16 residues. The V gene end was trimmed by 7 bases and the J gene end by 4 bases; junction bases not matched to a gene: 15. Germline V lookup: CDR1 SNHLY, CDR2 FYNNEI. For the CDR3, the DNA is TGTGCCAGCAAGAAGGACAGGATCGAGCTAGGCTATGGCTACACCTTC. This gives the protein CASKKDRIELGYGYTF.

This chain joins TRBV5-1 and TRBJ1-1; D remains unclear. CDR1 SGHRS and CDR2 YFSETQ come from the germline V gene. Trimming removed 5 bases at V and 0 bases at J, with 11 bases between. The CDR3 has 14 amino acids. The CDR3 loop reads CASRPDRLNTEAFF. CDR3 sequence (DNA): TGCGCCAGCAGACCGGACCGCTTGAACACTGAAGCTTTCTTT. The full variable domain, rest sourced from reference TRBV5-1 and TRBJ1-1, is KAGVTQTPRYLIKTRGQQVTLSCSPISGHRSVSWYQQTPGQGLQFLFEYFSETQRNKGNFPGRFSGRQFSNSRSEMNVSTLELGDSALYLCASRPDRLNTEAFFGQGTRLTVV.

The rearrangement uses TRBV7-2 and TRBJ1-2; the D gene is possibly TRBD1 (6 bases). The CDR3 has 13 residues. V was shortened by 1 base and J by 7 bases, with 10 bases between the two germline ends. The germline CDR1 and CDR2 sequences are SGHTA and FQGNSA. The DNA for the CDR3 is TGTGCCAGCAGCTTAGAACAGGGCGTTGGCTACACCTTC. It specifies CASSLEQGVGYTF.

The chain couples TRBV12-3 or TRBV12-4 to TRBJ1-1; D gene uncertain. There are 12 residues in the CDR3. V was pared by 4 bases and J by 6 bases, with 9 bases between. In DNA form, the CDR3 reads TGTGCCAGCAGTTGGAACGGCCCTGAAGCTTTCTTT. It encodes CASSWNGPEAFF.